A few counts support the clone carrying this T cell receptor beta chain. Its antigen is not identified. The CDR3 is 16 residues long. The germline CDR1 and CDR2 sequences are MGHRA and YSYEKL. Unmatched junction bases numbered 11, after V lost 6 bases and J lost 6 bases. These data are taken from a study of identical twins. The study's findings and limits: Zero-insertion analyses were open to partial confounding by invariant MAIT and iNKT cells. The authors drew conclusions from cross-sectional statistical analysis rather than following the same donors. Out-of-frame alpha sequences that twins shared showed excess low generation probability. A lower insertion count was a feature of abundant cord blood beta clonotypes, with no such feature in memory repertoires.

MiXCR, run by TCRdb on the 5' RACE reads, gives a single entry per CDR3 protein. This sample has about 810,000 distinct CDR3 sequences, with roughly an eighth found just once. Separately, the same data were catalogued under a study of yellow fever vaccine responses in identical twins.

The rearrangement uses TRBV4-1 and TRBJ2-2, with TRBD1 matching over 9 bases. This sequence was found in a young woman in good health. The sequencing input was PBMCs. The CDR3 DNA sequence: TGCGCCAGCAGTCGACCCGGGACAGGGCGATCCGGGGAGCTGTTTTTT. It is translated as CASSRPGTGRSGELFF.